A single sample is the source of the 26 T cell receptor beta chains below, sequenced in a study of T cell responses to AZD1222 COVID-19 vaccine. Profiled with immunoSEQ multiplex PCR; TCRdb holds only in-frame clones, not every one. Of 150,000 to 200,000 clones listed, roughly 94% are singletons. The sequencing here drew on peripheral blood, taken 28 days after the second AZD1222 dose. The receptor source for this set is an adult who received the AZD1222 COVID-19 vaccine.

This clone was detected only once. The chain is built from TRBV2 and TRBJ2-2; possibly TRBD1 for D (6 bases). From germline, CDR1 is SNHLY and CDR2 FYNNEI. The V end was cut by 4 bases, the J end by 5 bases, with 17 bases between. The CDR3 spans 16 residues. CDR3 in DNA: TGTGCCAGCAGTGGCAGGACAGCGTTGGGGACCGGGGAGCTGTTTTTT. Protein sequence: CASSGRTALGTGELFF.

This chain uses TRBV7-9 with TRBJ1-5, with D uncertain. V shed 5 bases and J shed 0 bases, with 14 bases lying between them. Germline assignment: CDR1 SEHNR and CDR2 FQNEAQ (reference sequence). The CDR3 is 16 amino acids. The CDR3 DNA sequence: TGTGCCAGCAGCCATCTTAGGGAGGGTAGCAATCAGCCCCAGCATTTT. It encodes CASSHLREGSNQPQHF.

This chain connects TRBV9 to TRBJ1-2, with 8 positions matching TRBD1. V dropped 4 bases and J dropped 6; count of bases not matched to a gene: 14. Germline V lookup: CDR1 SGDLS, CDR2 YYNGEE. The CDR3 spans 16 residues. The CDR3 region has the DNA TGTGCCAGCAGCACGGGGGTAGACAGGGGTTACGATGGCTACACCTTC. It translates to CASSTGVDRGYDGYTF.

The chain employs TRBV18 and TRBJ2-2; 7 bases align to TRBD1. The V segment lost 3 bases and the J segment 4 bases; nucleotides outside the gene matches: 5. The CDR3 extends over 15 amino acids. CDR1 is KGHSH, CDR2 LQKENI, per germline. The CDR3 reads CASSPAGGGTGELFF. Here the CDR3 DNA reads TGTGCCAGCTCACCTGCAGGGGGTGGCACCGGGGAGCTGTTTTTT.

The rearrangement uses TRBV11-2 and TRBJ2-1; D uncertain. This CDR3 comprises 11 residues. Germline loops: CDR1 SGHAT, CDR2 FQNNGV. The ends were cut back, 1 base at V and 9 bases at J, with 4 bases in the middle. CDR3 residues: CASSLAAEQFF. CDR3 coding DNA: TGTGCCAGCAGCTTAGCGGCTGAGCAGTTCTTC.

This rearrangement joins TRBV5-1 to TRBJ2-7; 7 bases match TRBD1. The V segment lost 0 bases and the J segment 3 bases; nucleotides outside the gene matches: 0. CDR1 is SGHRS and CDR2 is YFSETQ in the germline V gene. CDR3 size: 13 residues. The CDR3 sequence is CASSLGTGYEQYF. CDR3 coding DNA: TGCGCCAGCAGCTTGGGGACAGGCTACGAGCAGTACTTC. The variable domain in full, with the rest retrieved from reference TRBV5-1 and TRBJ2-7, is KAGVTQTPRYLIKTRGQQVTLSCSPISGHRSVSWYQQTPGQGLQFLFEYFSETQRNKGNFPGRFSGRQFSNSRSEMNVSTLELGDSALYLCASSLGTGYEQYFGPGTRLTVT.

Details on this clone: At one of its ends the junction is not consistent with the germline gene, which may arise from a read error. CDR3 residues: CASCLSGTGGGNQPQHF. CDR3 DNA sequence: TGTGCCAGCTGTTTATCCGGGACAGGGGGGGGCAATCAGCCCCAGCATTTT. This chain joins TRBV27 and TRBJ1-5, with TRBD1 identical over 11 bases. CDR3 length: 17 amino acids. Germline V gene lookup returns CDR1 MNHEY and CDR2 SMNVEV (reference sequence).

The chain employs TRBV2 and TRBJ1-2, with a weak D call TRBD1 (6 bases). V lost 6 bases to trimming and J lost 2 bases, with 7 bases between them. Looked up from germline, CDR1 is SNHLY and CDR2 is FYNNEI. The CDR3 length is 12 residues. CDR3: CASRQGNYGYTF. The CDR3 nucleotides read TGTGCCAGCAGGCAGGGGAACTATGGCTACACCTTC.

The rearrangement joins TRBV7-2 to TRBJ2-5; 7 nucleotides align to TRBD2. The CDR3 loop spans 15 amino acids. Germline CDR1 SGHTA, CDR2 FQGNSA. V was pared by 4 bases and J by 1 base, with 6 bases of the junction left unmatched. CDR3 region: CASSSTSLGQETQYF. CDR3 bases: TGTGCCAGCAGCTCGACTAGCTTGGGCCAAGAGACCCAGTACTTC. Based on the CDR3 plus reference TRBV7-2 and TRBJ2-5, the full variable domain is GAGVSQSPSNKVTEKGKDVELRCDPISGHTALYWYRQSLGQGLEFLIYFQGNSAPDKSGLPSDRFSAERTGGSVSTLTIQRTQQEDSAVYLCASSSTSLGQETQYFGPGTRLLVL.

The genes are TRBV2 and TRBJ2-2; 8 positions match TRBD1. V dropped 1 base and J dropped 2; count of bases not matched to a gene: 9. CDR3 length: 18 residues. The V gene's germline CDR1 is SNHLY and CDR2 FYNNEI. The CDR3 region is CASSEVDRAGQNTGELFF. CDR3 DNA sequence: TGTGCCAGCAGTGAAGTGGACAGGGCGGGTCAAAACACCGGGGAGCTGTTTTTT. Full variable domain (remainder filled in from reference TRBV2 and TRBJ2-2): EPEVTQTPSHQVTQMGQEVILRCVPISNHLYFYWYRQILGQKVEFLVSFYNNEISEKSEIFDDQFSVERPDGSNFTLKIRSTKLEDSAMYFCASSEVDRAGQNTGELFFGEGSRLTVL.

The J gene is TRBJ2-1, the V gene TRBV3-1 (or the pseudogene TRBV3-2); D may be TRBD2 (5 bases). V lost 1 base and J lost 12, with 10 bases in between. The CDR3 contains 12 residues. The germline V gene encodes CDR1 LGHDT and CDR2 YNNKEL (reference sequence). The CDR3 DNA follows: TGTGCCAGCAGCCAAGGAGGGTTTGTGCAGTTCTTC. Protein product: CASSQGGFVQFF.

The rearrangement links TRBV11-2 to TRBJ2-2, with 10 nucleotides matching TRBD2. Germline V gene data show CDR1 as SGHAT and CDR2 as FQNNGV. The CDR3 extends over 16 amino acids. With 5 bases clipped from V and 3 bases from J, the junction kept 6 bases outside the gene matches. The CDR3 DNA follows: TGTGCCAGCAGCGTAACTAGCGGGACGGACACCGGGGAGCTGTTTTTT. Translated: CASSVTSGTDTGELFF.

V gene TRBV24-1 combines with J gene TRBJ2-6, with 7 bases lining up with TRBD1. The CDR3 loop spans 16 amino acids. The V gene end was trimmed by 12 bases and the J gene end by 0 bases; junction bases not matched to a gene: 10. Germline V gene lookup returns CDR1 KGHDR and CDR2 SFDVKD. CDR3 coding DNA: TGTGCCCCACCCCGACGGGACAGCTCTGGGGCCAACGTCCTGACTTTC. It yields the protein CAPPRRDSSGANVLTF.

V gene TRBV7-9 combines with J gene TRBJ1-3; D perhaps matches TRBD1 (6 bases). CDR1 is SEHNR, CDR2 FQNEAQ, per germline (reference sequence). V was shortened by 4 bases and J by 4 bases, with 23 bases between the two germline ends. The CDR3 covers 18 residues. DNA of the CDR3: TGTGCCAGCAGCTCCGTTAGAGGCGGGGGGCTTGGAGGAAACACCATATATTTT. This translates into CASSSVRGGGLGGNTIYF.

V is TRBV7-2 and J is TRBJ2-5, with 10 bases fitting TRBD2. The CDR3 spans 14 residues. V gave up 7 bases and J gave up 5 bases; unmatched junction bases: 7. CDR1 and CDR2 (germline): SGHTA, FQGNSA. CDR3 in DNA: TGTGCCAGCAACAGCGGGAGGGCAGAGGAGACCCAGTACTTC. This sequence encodes CASNSGRAEETQYF.

The rearrangement uses TRBV6-5 and TRBJ2-7; no clear D. V lost 2 bases and J 3 bases, leaving 8 bases between the germline ends. The CDR3 consists of 13 residues. Germline assignment: CDR1 MNHEY and CDR2 SVGAGI. This CDR3 reads CASSYEMNYEQYF. CDR3 DNA: TGTGCCAGCAGTTACGAGATGAACTACGAGCAGTACTTC.

The chain has TRBV6-4 and TRBJ2-7; the match to TRBD1 covers 11 bases. The V and J ends lost 5 bases and 5 bases, in that order; junction bases with no gene match: 2. Germline CDR1 MRHNA, CDR2 SNTAGT. The CDR3 is 13 residues long. This chain's CDR3 is CASSRDRGDEQYF. The CDR3, as DNA: TGTGCCAGCAGTCGGGACAGGGGGGACGAGCAGTACTTC.

The V gene is TRBV19, the J gene TRBJ1-1, with 9 bases identical to TRBD1. The CDR3 is 15 residues long. Germline V gene lookup returns CDR1 LNHDA and CDR2 SQIVND (reference sequence). V lost 3 bases to trimming and J lost 3 bases; unmatched junction nucleotides: 5. The DNA for the CDR3 is TGTGCCAGTAGTATGGGACAGGGATGGGACACTGAAGCTTTCTTT. Translating gives CASSMGQGWDTEAFF.

This chain joins TRBV5-1 and TRBJ1-1; no clear D gene. V was cut by 0 bases and J by 5 bases, with 11 bases left in between. CDR3 length: 14 amino acids. Germline CDR1 and CDR2: SGHRS and YFSETQ. CDR3 nucleotide sequence: TGCGCCAGCAGCTTGGGGGCAGAGAGAACTGAAGCTTTCTTT. This gives the protein CASSLGAERTEAFF.

CDR3 residues: CATSRDLGFRAPDYNSPLHF. The CDR3 bases are TGTGCCACCAGCAGAGATTTAGGTTTTCGTGCCCCTGACTATAATTCACCCCTCCACTTT. This rearrangement joins TRBV15 to TRBJ1-6; D gene ambiguous. Trimming stripped 0 bases from V and 3 bases from J, with 21 bases between. Germline V CDR1 and CDR2: LNHNV, YYDKDF (reference sequence). This CDR3 comprises 20 residues. The full variable domain, its missing parts supplied by reference TRBV15 and TRBJ1-6, is DAMVIQNPRYQVTQFGKPVTLSCSQTLNHNVMYWYQQKSSQAPKLLFHYYDKDFNNEADTPDNFQSRRPNTSFCFLDIRSPGLGDTAMYLCATSRDLGFRAPDYNSPLHFGNGTRLTVT.

The chain employs TRBV5-5 and TRBJ1-2; perhaps TRBD1 as D (5 bases). CDR3 size: 15 residues. Trimming took off 3 bases at V and 2 bases at J, with 14 bases between the two ends. Germline V gene sequence: CDR1 SGHKS, CDR2 YYEKEE (reference sequence). CDR3 sequence: CASSSQTVQNYGYTF. The DNA for the CDR3 is TGTGCCAGCAGCTCTCAGACAGTTCAAAACTATGGCTACACCTTC.

This sequence joins TRBV10-3 and TRBJ2-5; 9 bases align to TRBD1. The CDR3 spans 13 residues. Germline CDR1 and CDR2: ENHRY and SYGVKD. With 4 bases clipped from V and 5 bases from J, the junction kept 2 bases outside the gene matches. Here the CDR3 reads CAISAGQGETQYF. CDR3 sequence (DNA): TGTGCCATCAGTGCCGGACAGGGGGAGACCCAGTACTTC.

This clone was seen once. The rearrangement links TRBV6-1 to TRBJ2-5, with 10 bases matching TRBD2. CDR3 length: 17 residues. The junction had 9 bases not matched to a gene; V was cut back by 1 base and J by 4 bases. Germline-derived CDR1 and CDR2 are MNHNS and SASEGT. As DNA, the CDR3 is TGTGCCAGCAGTGAAGTTGGTCTAGCGGGAGTTGGAGAGACCCAGTACTTC. Protein: CASSEVGLAGVGETQYF.

V usage is TRBV4-2 and J usage is TRBJ2-2, with 8 bases aligning to TRBD2. Trimming removed 4 bases from V and 3 bases from J; junction bases left unmatched: 4. Germline V gives CDR1 LGHNA, CDR2 YNFKEQ. The CDR3 is made up of 15 amino acids. The CDR3, as DNA: TGTGCCAGCAGCCCAAAGACTAGCGACACCGGGGAGCTGTTTTTT. Encoded protein: CASSPKTSDTGELFF.

V is TRBV6-5 and J is TRBJ1-1, with D possibly being TRBD1 (5 bases). The CDR3 has 13 residues. Germline V lookup: CDR1 MNHEY, CDR2 SVGAGI. The V and J ends lost 4 bases and 3 bases respectively, with 9 bases between them. The DNA for the CDR3 is TGTGCCAGCAGTTCGCGGGGCTACACTGAAGCTTTCTTT. It encodes CASSSRGYTEAFF.

This sequence joins TRBV28 and TRBJ2-1; D is unresolved. V gave up 3 bases and J gave up 6 bases, with 15 bases separating them. The CDR3 has 15 amino acids. Germline assignment: CDR1 MDHEN and CDR2 SYDVKM. Written as DNA, the CDR3 is TGTGCCAGCAGTTTCCCCCCCGGCCAGGTCAATGAGCAGTTCTTC. Amino acid sequence: CASSFPPGQVNEQFF.